These 24 T cell receptor beta chains share one sample of origin, sequenced in a study of OX40 agonist ivuxolimab in advanced cancers. Measured with immunoSEQ multiplex PCR; TCRdb has only the in-frame clones, and not every one. The sample holds just over 40,000 clones, approximately 90% seen once. The sample in question was CD4+ or CD8+ T cells sorted from blood, obtained in a trial of the OX40 agonist ivuxolimab. The receptor source for this set is an adult with an advanced solid tumor such as melanoma, head and neck, liver or kidney cancer.

The chain links TRBV6-5 to TRBJ1-2, with a possible D match to TRBD1 (5 bases). V lost 3 bases and J 4 bases, leaving 9 bases between the germline ends. Germline loops: CDR1 MNHEY, CDR2 SVGAGI. This CDR3 has 13 amino acids. For the CDR3, the DNA is TGTGCCAGCAGTTATGGGGGGGGCTATGGCTACACCTTC. Translated, it gives CASSYGGGYGYTF.

The gene calls are TRBV13 and TRBJ2-7, with a possible D match to TRBD2 (6 bases). Trimming took 7 bases from V and 7 from J, leaving 17 bases between them. This CDR3 region has 13 residues. CDR1 PRHDT and CDR2 FYEKMQ come from the germline V gene (reference sequence). DNA for the CDR3: TGTGCCAGCACCCAAACCGGGAGTCGGGAGCAGTACTTC. Its translation is CASTQTGSREQYF.

The chain links TRBV28 to TRBJ2-5; TRBD2 agrees at 13 bases. Germline V gene sequence: CDR1 MDHEN, CDR2 SYDVKM. The CDR3 spans 16 residues. The J segment lost 5 bases and the V segment lost 5 bases, leaving 8 bases of the junction unmatched. In DNA form, the CDR3 reads TGTGCCAGCAGTCCCCGGACTAGCGGGAGATACGAGACCCAGTACTTC. Translating it yields CASSPRTSGRYETQYF.

J is TRBJ1-5 and V is TRBV27, with TRBD1 as a possible D gene (5 bases). The CDR3 extends over 14 amino acids. V lost 3 bases and J 3 bases, leaving 9 bases between the germline ends. The germline gives CDR1 MNHEY, CDR2 SMNVEV (reference sequence). The CDR3 region has the DNA TGTGCCAGCAGTTTCGGTGGGACCAATCAGCCCCAGCATTTT. As protein: CASSFGGTNQPQHF.

The chain combines TRBV28 with TRBJ2-7, with D maybe TRBD2 (5 bases). The CDR3 totals 16 residues. Germline V lookup: CDR1 MDHEN, CDR2 SYDVKM. V shed 4 bases and J shed 2 bases, with 18 bases lying between them. DNA for the CDR3: TGTGCCAGCAGTTCCGTCGGGATAATGCTACCCTACGAGCAGTACTTC. It specifies CASSSVGIMLPYEQYF.

This clone was observed once. The gene calls are TRBV13 and TRBJ2-1; TRBD1 aligns across 12 bases. V lost 5 bases and J lost 7; bases outside the gene matches: 3. The V gene's germline CDR1 is PRHDT and CDR2 FYEKMQ (reference sequence). The CDR3 is 14 amino acids. For the CDR3, the DNA is TGTGCCAGCAGCCAGGGACAGGGGGCGAATGAGCAGTTCTTC. This gives the protein CASSQGQGANEQFF.

The chain joins TRBV18 to TRBJ1-3; 8 nucleotides agree with TRBD1. The CDR3 consists of 15 residues. The V gene end was trimmed by 6 bases and the J gene end by 0 bases; junction bases not matched to a gene: 4. Germline CDR1 reads KGHSH; CDR2 reads LQKENI. CDR3 protein: CASSPTGGSGNTIYF. The CDR3 DNA sequence: TGTGCCAGCTCCCCTACAGGGGGCTCTGGAAACACCATATATTTT.

The chain joins TRBV5-6 to TRBJ2-7, with 7 bases aligning to TRBD1. CDR1 and CDR2 from the germline V gene are SGHDT and YYEEEE. Trimming at V came to 4 bases and at J to 1 base, leaving 5 bases not matched to a gene. The CDR3 loop spans 14 amino acids. In DNA, the CDR3 is TGTGCCAGCAGCCCGGGACAGATTTCCTACGAGCAGTACTTC. Encoded protein: CASSPGQISYEQYF.

The chain joins TRBV30 to TRBJ2-2; either TRBD1 or TRBD2 may supply D (6 bases each). The ends were cut back, 1 base at V and 4 bases at J, with 10 bases in the middle. The CDR3 has 14 residues. Per the germline V gene, CDR1 is GTSNPN and CDR2 is SVGIG (reference sequence). CDR3 in amino acids: CAWSGGAGTGELFF. CDR3 sequence (DNA): TGTGCCTGGAGTGGGGGGGCCGGCACCGGGGAGCTGTTTTTT.

This rearrangement joins TRBV7-9 to TRBJ2-3; D call uncertain. V was pared by 7 bases and J by 2 bases, with 4 bases between. This CDR3 has 11 residues. Germline lookup yields CDR1 SEHNR and CDR2 FQNEAQ (reference sequence). CDR3 residues: CASTYTDTQYF. In DNA, the CDR3 is TGTGCCAGCACCTACACAGATACGCAGTATTTT.

The V call is TRBV5-1, the J call TRBJ1-1, with D tentatively TRBD1 (6 bases). The CDR3 length is 20 residues. The germline CDR1 and CDR2 sequences are SGHRS and YFSETQ. Trimming took off 4 bases at V and 2 bases at J, with 30 bases between the two ends. Written as DNA, the CDR3 is TGCGCCAGCAGCGAGCCGGAGGACCCAGGGGCAATAGTTAATAACACTGAAGCTTTCTTT. As protein: CASSEPEDPGAIVNNTEAFF.

This clone was observed a few times. V usage is TRBV5-1 and J usage is TRBJ2-2; D not certain. This CDR3 is 15 amino acids long. Germline CDR1 is SGHRS and CDR2 is YFSETQ. Trimming stripped 0 bases from V and 2 bases from J, with 8 bases between. CDR3 sequence: CASSLDGFNTGELFF. The CDR3, as DNA: TGCGCCAGCAGCTTGGATGGGTTTAACACCGGGGAGCTGTTTTTT. The whole variable domain, remainder taken from reference TRBV5-1 and TRBJ2-2, is KAGVTQTPRYLIKTRGQQVTLSCSPISGHRSVSWYQQTPGQGLQFLFEYFSETQRNKGNFPGRFSGRQFSNSRSEMNVSTLELGDSALYLCASSLDGFNTGELFFGEGSRLTVL.

The rearrangement uses TRBV28 and TRBJ2-1; 11 nucleotides line up with TRBD2. The CDR3 extends over 15 amino acids. J was trimmed by 7 bases and V by 5 bases; bases with no gene match: 7. CDR1 is MDHEN and CDR2 is SYDVKM in the germline V gene. The CDR3 coding sequence is TGTGCCAGCAGTGCCCTCACTAGCGGGGGAAATGAGCAGTTCTTC. Amino acids: CASSALTSGGNEQFF.

The V gene is TRBV27, the J gene TRBJ2-4, with D hard to call. This CDR3 spans 15 amino acids. Germline V CDR1 and CDR2: MNHEY, SMNVEV (reference sequence). V was cut by 4 bases and J by 0 bases, with 10 bases left in between. The CDR3 bases are TGTGCCAGCAGTTCCCTGCCCCTAGCCAAAAACATTCAGTACTTC. The encoded protein is CASSSLPLAKNIQYF.

This rearrangement joins TRBV28 to TRBJ1-2; 11 bases are shared with TRBD1. Losses at the gene ends were 2 bases for V and 0 bases for J; bases not matched to a gene: 14. Per germline, CDR1 MDHEN and CDR2 SYDVKM. CDR3 size: 20 residues. The DNA for the CDR3 is TGTGCCAGCAGTTTAGTAGTTTCGTTCGGGACAGGGGGTTCTAACTATGGCTACACCTTC. Protein sequence: CASSLVVSFGTGGSNYGYTF.

This chain links TRBV29-1 with TRBJ2-2; D uncertain. The CDR3 consists of 16 residues. V lost 3 bases, J lost 4 bases, and 18 bases lay in between. CDR1 is SQVTM, CDR2 ANQGSEA, per germline. CDR3 amino acids: CSVDGSPVGSTGELFF. The CDR3 DNA sequence: TGCAGCGTTGATGGCTCGCCGGTGGGTAGCACCGGGGAGCTGTTTTTT.

This clone was detected a few times. The chain has TRBV4-1 and TRBJ2-7; maybe TRBD1 (6 bases). Germline-derived CDR1 and CDR2 are MGHRA and YSYEKL. The CDR3 has 13 amino acids. V was shortened by 8 bases and J by 0 bases, with 11 bases between the two germline ends. CDR3: CASSTGLSYEQYF. In nucleotides, the CDR3 is TGCGCCAGCTCGACAGGACTCTCCTACGAGCAGTACTTC.

This sequence joins TRBV5-6 and TRBJ2-3; no definite D call. The germline gives CDR1 SGHDT, CDR2 YYEEEE. The CDR3 spans 17 residues. Between the trimmed V and J ends, which lost 0 bases and 0 bases, there was a span of 14 bases. CDR3 coding DNA: TGTGCCAGCAGCTTGGACGGTTACGGGTATAGCACAGATACGCAGTATTTT. Protein: CASSLDGYGYSTDTQYF. Using reference TRBV5-6 and TRBJ2-3 for the parts outside the CDR3, the full variable domain is DAGVTQSPTHLIKTRGQQVTLRCSPKSGHDTVSWYQQALGQGPQFIFQYYEEEERQRGNFPDRFSGHQFPNYSSELNVNALLLGDSALYLCASSLDGYGYSTDTQYFGPGTRLTVL.

This clone was seen once. The chain couples TRBV5-4 to TRBJ2-7; 8 bases line up with TRBD2. Germline V gene sequence: CDR1 SGHNT, CDR2 YYREEE (reference sequence). The ends lost 1 base at V and 5 bases at J; junction bases unmatched: 8. The CDR3 sequence is 15 residues long. The CDR3 region is CASSLRAGGLNEQYF. The CDR3 DNA is TGTGCCAGCAGCTTGAGGGCGGGAGGACTTAACGAGCAGTACTTC. Full variable domain (remainder filled in from reference TRBV5-4 and TRBJ2-7): ETGVTQSPTHLIKTRGQQVTLRCSSQSGHNTVSWYQQALGQGPQFIFQYYREEENGRGNFPPRFSGLQFPNYSSELNVNALELDDSALYLCASSLRAGGLNEQYFGPGTRLTVT.

The rearrangement links TRBV7-9 to TRBJ2-7; D assignment may be TRBD1 or TRBD2 (5 bases each). V was cut by 1 base and J by 3 bases, with 13 bases left in between. The CDR3 runs 15 residues. The V gene's germline CDR1 is SEHNR and CDR2 FQNEAQ (reference sequence). The CDR3 DNA reads as TGTGCCAGCAGCTTAGGGCGGGCAGGGAGCTACGAGCAGTACTTC. Translated: CASSLGRAGSYEQYF.

The chain uses TRBV13 and TRBJ2-2; no reliable D call. CDR1 and CDR2 (germline): PRHDT, FYEKMQ (reference sequence). There are 12 residues in the CDR3. The V gene lost 5 bases and the J gene lost 6 bases, with 7 bases spanning the gap. In DNA form, the CDR3 reads TGTGCCAGCAGCCCCCGGGCCGGGGAGCTGTTTTTT. Amino acid sequence: CASSPRAGELFF.

This rearrangement joins TRBV11-2 to TRBJ1-3, with D unresolved. Between the trimmed V and J ends, which lost 7 bases and 0 bases, there was a span of 16 bases. Germline assignment: CDR1 SGHAT and CDR2 FQNNGV. The CDR3 contains 16 residues. CDR3 in amino acids: CASNDPGVVSGNTIYF. The CDR3 coding sequence is TGTGCCAGCAACGACCCTGGGGTGGTCTCTGGAAACACCATATATTTT.

This rearrangement joins TRBV10-2 to TRBJ2-7, with 7 bases aligning to TRBD1. The CDR3 spans 16 residues. With 2 bases clipped from V and 4 bases from J, the junction kept 11 bases outside the gene matches. Germline CDR1 is WSHSY and CDR2 is SAAADI. CDR3 protein: CASSETTGSRGYEQYF. DNA for the CDR3: TGCGCCAGCAGTGAGACGACAGGGTCCAGGGGGTACGAGCAGTACTTC.

CDR3 region: CASSKGGVGNQPQHF. Written as DNA, the CDR3 is TGTGCCAGCAGTAAAGGTGGGGTGGGCAATCAGCCCCAGCATTTT. The rearrangement uses TRBV27 and TRBJ1-5, with unresolved D. This CDR3 has 15 amino acids. V was trimmed by 5 bases and J by 2 bases, leaving 13 bases between them. In germline, CDR1 is MNHEY, CDR2 SMNVEV (reference sequence).